Shown below are 13 T cell receptor beta chains from a single sample sequenced in a study of Graves' ophthalmopathy and Graves' hyperthyroidism. RNA transcripts yielded amplified TCR beta CDR3 regions. RT-PCR was first run with HTBI primers, then multiplex PCR in a second round. TCRdb analysed the multiplex PCR reads with MiXCR anew, one entry per CDR3 protein. Of roughly 1.1 million distinct CDR3 sequences detected, around a third appear once; the ten largest clones hold 11%. Sequencing used peripheral blood or thyroid tissue (not recorded which). These receptors were collected from an adult man with Graves' hyperthyroidism.

The DNA of the CDR3 is TGTGCCAGCAGTTACGGGCGGCAGGCGAACTACGAGCAGTACTTC. Translation gives CASSYGRQANYEQYF. V and J are TRBV6-2 or TRBV6-3 and TRBJ2-7; no firm D call. V was clipped by 2 bases and J by 3 bases, with 14 bases between them. The CDR3 totals 15 residues. The germline gives CDR1 MNHEY, CDR2 SVGEGT.

The CDR3 DNA reads as TGTGCCAGCAGCTTAGTAGGGCAGGGTTACTCTGGAAACACCATATATTTT. The encoded protein is CASSLVGQGYSGNTIYF. This chain links TRBV7-2 with TRBJ1-3; D is possibly TRBD1 (5 bases). Germline CDR1 is SGHTA and CDR2 is FQGNSA. There are 17 residues in the CDR3. With 1 base removed from V and 0 bases from J, the gap between germline ends came to 13 bases.

V is TRBV4-2 and J is TRBJ1-6, with no clear D. Germline CDR1 LGHNA, CDR2 YNFKEQ. CDR3 size: 16 residues. V shed 0 bases and J shed 11 bases, with 17 bases lying between them. The CDR3 coding sequence is TGTGCCAGCAGCCAAGAGGCTCCCGGTCGCTTGGCACCCCTCCACTTT. Protein product: CASSQEAPGRLAPLHF.

This clonotype was recorded many times. The chain links TRBV10-3 to TRBJ2-7; the D gene is possibly TRBD1 (6 bases). The CDR3 spans 12 residues. Germline V lookup: CDR1 ENHRY, CDR2 SYGVKD. The V end lost 6 bases, the J end lost 2 bases, and 8 bases lay between the germline ends. CDR3 loop: CAIRGQTYEQYF. The CDR3 DNA sequence: TGTGCCATCAGAGGACAGACCTACGAGCAGTACTTC.

This clonotype was seen a handful of times. The genes are TRBV10-3 and TRBJ1-2, with 7 bases aligning to TRBD1. Germline-derived CDR1 and CDR2 are ENHRY and SYGVKD. V trimming: 11 bases; J trimming: 4 bases; junction bases outside the gene matches: 10. The CDR3 covers 13 residues. Written as DNA, the CDR3 is TGTGCCCTTCGCACGGACAGGATCTATGGCTACACCTTC. Protein product: CALRTDRIYGYTF.

The chain is built from TRBV11-2 and TRBJ2-6; D ambiguous. Germline values: CDR1 SGHAT, CDR2 FQNNGV. The ends were cut back, 3 bases at V and 1 base at J, with 10 bases in the middle. CDR3 length: 16 residues. The CDR3 region is CASSLNSRSGANVLTF. The CDR3 DNA reads TGTGCCAGCAGCTTGAATAGCCGGTCTGGGGCCAACGTCCTGACTTTC.

This clonotype was found many times. The chain employs TRBV19 and TRBJ2-7; D might be TRBD2 (6 bases). Trimming removed 7 bases at V and 0 bases at J, with 7 bases between. Germline values: CDR1 LNHDA, CDR2 SQIVND (reference sequence). There are 12 residues in the CDR3. The CDR3 coding sequence is TGTGCCAGTATTAGCGGCTCCTACGAGCAGTACTTC. Its translation: CASISGSYEQYF.

This clonotype occurred once. The J gene is TRBJ1-5, the V gene TRBV11-1; tentatively, D is TRBD1 (5 bases). The CDR3 consists of 16 residues. Trimming stripped 6 bases from V and 9 bases from J, with 24 bases between. Germline-derived CDR1 and CDR2 are SGHAT and FQDESV (reference sequence). CDR3 coding DNA: TGTGCCAGCAGTAATCAGGGACGCTCATCGGGATCGCCCCAGCATTTT. Amino acid sequence: CASSNQGRSSGSPQHF.

As for this clonotype: Possible read error: a much larger clone is one base away. The chain employs TRBV29-1 and TRBJ2-7; 8 bases line up with TRBD1. Per the germline V gene, CDR1 is SQVTM and CDR2 is ANQGSEA. The CDR3 has 13 residues. Losses at the gene ends were 4 bases for V and 3 bases for J; bases not matched to a gene: 5. CDR3 nucleotide sequence: TGCAGCGTTGGGTTACAGGGGGACTACGAGCAGTACTTC. Translation gives CSVGLQGDYEQYF.

The rearrangement links TRBV11-2 to TRBJ1-2; the D gene is possibly TRBD1 (5 bases). CDR1 is SGHAT and CDR2 is FQNNGV in the germline V gene. The V and J ends lost 3 bases and 1 base respectively, with 12 bases between them. CDR3 length: 15 amino acids. CDR3 DNA sequence: TGTGCCAGCAGCTTGAGAGGGGATTTTAACTATGGCTACACCTTC. This encodes CASSLRGDFNYGYTF.

A remark on this clonotype: A much larger clonotype is one base distant, so this may be a read error. The chain couples TRBV5-1 to TRBJ1-2, with 11 bases identical to TRBD1. The CDR3 contains 18 residues. In germline, CDR1 is SGHRS, CDR2 YFSETQ. CDR3 nucleotide sequence: TGCGCCAGCAGTAGCGGACAGGGGGCTCTCCCTGCCGCTTATGGCTGCACCTTC. Translating gives CASSSGQGALPAAYGCTF.

Written as DNA, the CDR3 is TGCAGTGTTGAGTGGGGGCCCCTTCCAACCTATAATTCACCCCTCCACTTT. The encoded protein is CSVEWGPLPTYNSPLHF. V usage is TRBV20-1 and J usage is TRBJ1-6; maybe TRBD1 (6 bases). Trimming removed 7 bases at V and 2 bases at J, with 21 bases between. The CDR3 spans 17 residues. CDR1 and CDR2 from the germline V gene are DFQATT and SNEGSKA (reference sequence).

This clonotype was seen ten or more times. The chain employs TRBV15 and TRBJ2-6; no reliable D call. CDR1 is LNHNV and CDR2 is YYDKDF in the germline V gene (reference sequence). The CDR3 covers 15 residues. The ends were cut back, 1 base at V and 0 bases at J, with 4 bases in the middle. The DNA for the CDR3 is TGTGCCACCAGCAGAGCCGTCTCTGGGGCCAACGTCCTGACTTTC. Encoded protein: CATSRAVSGANVLTF.